The rows below give T cell receptor beta chains drawn from one sample of a study of cytomegalovirus exposure and HLA in healthy donors. TCRdb keeps only in-frame clones here, not all; method: immunoSEQ multiplex PCR. The sample data list fewer than 200,000 clones. Source material: PBMCs. These receptors came from a woman between 55 and 75 years old in good health and CMV-seronegative. Each CDR3 is given with its conserved first and last residue. Fields, in order: D gene, V gene, J gene, CDR3 protein, CDR3 DNA. The D gene is left open where the match is weak.

TRBD1,TRBV6-5,TRBJ2-7,CASSPTGTGAYEQYF,TGTGCCAGCAGCCCAACCGGGACAGGGGCCTACGAGCAGTACTTC
.,TRBV5-4,TRBJ1-3,CASNPGGNSGNTIYF,TGTGCCAGCAACCCCGGCGGGAACTCTGGAAACACCATATATTTT
.,TRBV6-1,TRBJ1-1,CANKGQPNTEAFF,TGTGCCAACAAGGGACAACCAAACACTGAAGCTTTCTTT
TRBD1,TRBV5-1,TRBJ2-7,CASSLAGTGGDEQYF,TGCGCCAGCAGCTTGGCTGGGACAGGGGGCGACGAGCAGTACTTC
.,TRBV4-3,TRBJ1-1,CASSQDGGSDKAFF,TGCGCCAGCAGCCAAGATGGGGGGTCGGACAAAGCTTTCTTT
.,TRBV7-6,TRBJ1-1,CASSKRIGAGGTEAFF,TGTGCCAGCAGCAAGAGGATCGGCGCGGGCGGCACTGAAGCTTTCTTT
.,TRBV5-1,TRBJ1-4,CASSLYLGTNEKLFF,TGCGCCAGCAGCTTGTATTTGGGGACAAACGAAAAACTGTTTTTT
.,TRBV11-2,TRBJ2-1,CASTKNRDQVNEQFF,TGTGCCAGCACCAAGAACAGGGATCAGGTGAATGAGCAGTTCTTC
.,TRBV19,TRBJ1-4,CATKNEKLFF,TGTGCCACCAAAAATGAAAAACTGTTTTTT
.,TRBV11-2,TRBJ2-6,CASSLFRVAGANVLTF,TGTGCCAGCAGCTTATTTCGGGTAGCTGGGGCCAACGTCCTGACTTTC
TRBD2,TRBV5-1,TRBJ2-1,CASSSGLAGGDEQFF,TGCGCCAGCAGCTCAGGACTAGCGGGAGGGGATGAGCAGTTCTTC
.,TRBV25-1,TRBJ1-1,CASSEGSDKNEAFF,TGTGCCAGCAGTGAAGGTTCGGACAAGAATGAAGCTTTCTTT
.,TRBV5-1,TRBJ1-2,CASSSDRIYGYTF,TGCGCCAGCAGCTCCGACAGGATCTATGGCTACACCTTC
.,TRBV6-1,TRBJ2-7,CASGRDNSYEQYF,TGTGCCAGCGGCCGGGACAACTCCTACGAGCAGTACTTC
.,TRBV11-2,TRBJ2-3,CASSLEAGEDTQYF,TGTGCCAGCAGCTTAGAGGCAGGGGAGGATACGCAGTATTTT
.,TRBV6-5,TRBJ2-2,CAIRAGQKTGELFF,TGTGCGATTCGGGCGGGACAGAAGACCGGGGAGCTGTTTTTT
TRBD1,TRBV5-4,TRBJ2-1,CASSLGTGVGNEQFF,TGTGCCAGCAGCTTGGGGACAGGGGTGGGGAATGAGCAGTTCTTC
TRBD2,TRBV18,TRBJ2-5,CASSKLAGVGETQYF,TGTGCCAGCTCAAAACTAGCGGGAGTAGGGGAGACCCAGTACTTC
TRBD1,TRBV2,TRBJ2-7,CASRADRVYEQYF,TGTGCCAGCAGGGCGGACAGGGTCTACGAGCAGTACTTC
.,TRBV4-3,TRBJ2-3,CASSQDFSGSQGTDTQYF,TGCGCCAGCAGCCAAGATTTCTCAGGGTCCCAGGGCACAGATACGCAGTATTTT
TRBD1,TRBV7-9,TRBJ1-1,CASSRQGRLTEAFF,TGTGCCAGCAGTCGACAGGGGAGACTCACTGAAGCTTTCTTT
.,TRBV29-1,TRBJ2-1,CSGLDYAQGEQFF,TGCAGCGGTCTGGACTACGCGCAGGGTGAGCAGTTCTTC
TRBD2,TRBV7-3,TRBJ2-6,CASSPGLAGDYGANVLTF,TGTGCCAGCAGCCCCGGACTAGCGGGAGACTACGGGGCCAACGTCCTGACTTTC
.,TRBV29-1,TRBJ1-2,CSVSIQGRYGYTF,TGCAGCGTTTCCATCCAGGGTCGATATGGCTACACCTTC
TRBD1,TRBV23-1,TRBJ1-5,CASSQSRGQGNQPQHF,TGCGCCAGCAGTCAATCGAGGGGACAGGGGAATCAGCCCCAGCATTTT
.,TRBV4-3,TRBJ1-3,CASSQDPRGWSGNTIYF,TGCGCCAGCAGCCAAGATCCGCGGGGATGGTCTGGAAACACCATATATTTT
TRBD1,TRBV19,TRBJ1-1,CASSNRGLEAFF,TGTGCCAGTAGTAACAGGGGACTTGAAGCTTTCTTT
.,TRBV5-6,TRBJ2-7,CASDRQATSYEQYF,TGTGCCAGCGATAGACAGGCCACGTCCTACGAGCAGTACTTC
TRBD2,TRBV11-3,TRBJ2-1,CASSPGLAGANEQFF,TGTGCCAGCAGCCCTGGACTAGCGGGGGCCAATGAGCAGTTCTTC
.,TRBV7-2,TRBJ1-1,CASTPPGTEAFF,TGTGCCAGCACCCCGCCGGGGACTGAAGCTTTCTTT
.,TRBV25-1,TRBJ2-7,CASSDDWRGGEQYF,TGTGCCAGCAGTGACGATTGGAGGGGCGGAGAGCAGTACTTC
.,TRBV27,TRBJ2-5,CASSSYAKETQYF,TGTGCCAGCAGTTCCTATGCAAAAGAGACCCAGTACTTC
TRBD1,TRBV9,TRBJ2-2,CASSVAGQGGGELFF,TGTGCCAGCAGCGTAGCTGGACAGGGCGGCGGGGAGCTGTTTTTT
TRBD2,TRBV5-4,TRBJ2-5,CASSADGRMETQYF,TGTGCCAGCAGTGCGGACGGGAGGATGGAGACCCAGTACTTC
.,TRBV5-5,TRBJ1-2,CASSVDGVDYGYTF,TGTGCCAGCAGCGTGGACGGGGTAGACTATGGCTACACCTTC
.,TRBV4-3,TRBJ2-6,CASSQLQASGANVLTF,TGCGCCAGCAGCCAACTACAGGCATCTGGGGCCAACGTCCTGACTTTC
.,TRBV7-2,TRBJ1-1,CASSLVAPGSRAFF,TGTGCCAGCAGCTTAGTGGCACCTGGTAGCAGAGCTTTCTTT
TRBD2,TRBV7-2,TRBJ2-7,CASSHSLALSYEQYF,TGTGCCAGCAGCCACTCACTAGCGCTCTCCTACGAGCAGTACTTC
.,TRBV11-3,TRBJ1-1,CASSSGREMNTEAFF,TGTGCCAGCAGCAGTGGTCGGGAGATGAACACTGAAGCTTTCTTT
TRBD2,TRBV5-4,TRBJ2-7,CASSLGLAGGIWSYEQYF,TGTGCCAGCAGCTTGGGGCTAGCGGGAGGGATCTGGTCCTACGAGCAGTACTTC
TRBD2,TRBV19,TRBJ2-1,CASSRDYRSYNEQFF,TGTGCCAGTAGCCGGGACTACCGCTCCTACAATGAGCAGTTCTTC
TRBD1,TRBV15,TRBJ1-6,CATPGQGRSPLHF,TGTGCCACCCCCGGACAGGGAAGGTCACCCCTCCACTTT
.,TRBV27,TRBJ2-2,CASSSGTLPTGELFF,TGTGCCAGCAGTTCCGGGACTCTTCCCACCGGGGAGCTGTTTTTT
.,TRBV5-5,TRBJ1-5,CASSLRQNNQPQHF,TGTGCCAGCAGCTTGAGACAGAACAATCAGCCCCAGCATTTT
.,TRBV7-6,TRBJ1-1,CASSLLARGEAFF,TGTGCCAGCAGCTTACTGGCACGGGGTGAAGCTTTCTTT
TRBD1,TRBV2,TRBJ2-7,CASISQGAGEQYF,TGTGCCAGCATTTCGCAGGGGGCTGGGGAGCAGTACTTC
TRBD2,TRBV19,TRBJ2-5,CASSMRGGSETQYF,TGTGCCAGTAGTATGCGCGGGGGGTCAGAGACCCAGTACTTC
TRBD1,TRBV9,TRBJ1-1,CASSQGQGTEAFF,TGTGCTAGCAGCCAGGGACAGGGCACTGAAGCTTTCTTT
TRBD1,TRBV29-1,TRBJ2-5,CSGYEGAETQYF,TGCAGCGGGTACGAGGGGGCAGAGACCCAGTACTTC
TRBD1,TRBV15,TRBJ1-1,CATSRTGEANTEAFF,TGTGCCACCAGCAGAACAGGGGAAGCAAACACTGAAGCTTTCTTT
.,TRBV7-2,TRBJ2-5,CASGGASETQYF,TGTGCCAGCGGGGGGGCCTCAGAGACCCAGTACTTC
.,TRBV27,TRBJ2-7,CASSPLGVYEQYF,TGTGCCAGCAGTCCCCTAGGGGTCTACGAGCAGTACTTC
.,TRBV11-2,TRBJ2-1,CASSPRRGQHNEQFF,TGTGCCAGCAGCCCGAGGAGGGGCCAACACAATGAGCAGTTCTTC
.,TRBV5-1,TRBJ1-6,CASSLAGSGNSPLHF,TGCGCCAGCAGCTTGGCCGGTTCTGGTAATTCACCCCTCCACTTT
.,TRBV7-6,TRBJ1-4,CASSLGGGVPNEKLFF,TGTGCCAGCAGCTTAGGGGGGGGAGTCCCTAATGAAAAACTGTTTTTT
TRBD1,TRBV2,TRBJ1-3,CASSSGTGSSGNTIYF,TGTGCCAGCAGTTCCGGGACAGGGAGCTCTGGAAACACCATATATTTT
TRBD1,TRBV29-1,TRBJ2-3,CSVKWWQGATDTQYF,TGCAGCGTTAAATGGTGGCAGGGGGCAACAGATACGCAGTATTTT
TRBD1,TRBV4-3,TRBJ2-7,CASSPKTGGSYEQYF,TGCGCCAGCAGCCCCAAAACAGGGGGCTCCTACGAGCAGTACTTC
TRBD2,TRBV5-1,TRBJ2-3,CASSGTSGTLQDTQYF,TGCGCCAGCAGCGGGACTAGCGGGACTTTACAGGATACGCAGTATTTT
TRBD1,TRBV5-4,TRBJ2-7,CASSPGQGSLYEQYF,TGTGCCAGCAGCCCTGGACAGGGGAGTCTCTACGAGCAGTACTTC